The following is a TCR beta chain sequence with its context. TCRdb reprocessed the reads via MiXCR and lists one record per CDR3 protein. The table includes approximately 500,000 distinct CDR3 sequences, approximately 17% detected once. The data are from a study of T cell repertoires in cytomegalovirus infection. Study overall: Matching HLA type and CMV infection were both indicated by public TCR beta signatures.

The CDR3 is 14 residues long. Losses at the gene ends were 6 bases for V and 4 bases for J; bases not matched to a gene: 6. Germline loops: CDR1 LNHDA, CDR2 SQIVND (reference sequence). The receptor was derived from a human donor in good health (CMV status not recorded). Some clones in this sample may be carry-over from other donors' samples. V usage is TRBV19 and J usage is TRBJ1-3, with 7 positions matching TRBD1. The sequenced sample was CD8+ T cells from PBMCs. The CDR3 loop is CASSWKTGGNTIYF. For the CDR3, the DNA is TGTGCCAGTAGCTGGAAGACAGGGGGAAACACCATATATTTT.